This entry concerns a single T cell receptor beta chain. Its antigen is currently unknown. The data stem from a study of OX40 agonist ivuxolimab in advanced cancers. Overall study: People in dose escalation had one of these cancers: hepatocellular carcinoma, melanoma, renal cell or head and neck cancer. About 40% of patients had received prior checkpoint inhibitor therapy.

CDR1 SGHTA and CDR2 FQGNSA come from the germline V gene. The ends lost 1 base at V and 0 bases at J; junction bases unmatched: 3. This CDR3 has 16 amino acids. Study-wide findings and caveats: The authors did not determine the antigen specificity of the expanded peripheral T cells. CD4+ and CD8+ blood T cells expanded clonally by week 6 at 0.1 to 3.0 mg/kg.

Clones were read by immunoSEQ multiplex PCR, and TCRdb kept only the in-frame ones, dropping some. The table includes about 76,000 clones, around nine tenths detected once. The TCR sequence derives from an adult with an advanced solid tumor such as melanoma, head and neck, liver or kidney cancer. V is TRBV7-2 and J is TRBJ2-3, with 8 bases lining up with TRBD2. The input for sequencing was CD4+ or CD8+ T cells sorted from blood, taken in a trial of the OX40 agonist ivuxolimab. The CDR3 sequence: CASSLVSSGSTDTQYF. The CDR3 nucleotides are TGTGCCAGCAGCTTAGTGTCTAGCGGGAGCACAGATACGCAGTATTTT.